Presented here are 14 T cell receptor beta chains from one specimen sequenced in a study of cytomegalovirus exposure and HLA in healthy donors (dated by TCRdb to about 2017). The library was prepared using the immunoSEQ multiplex PCR assay. For the multiplex PCR, a mixture combining 60 forward primers for TCR Vbeta segments and 13 reverse primers for TCR Jbeta segments was used. TCRdb provides this immuneACCESS table in a form limited to in-frame rearrangements. Some clones are lacking; in checked studies, under half of them reflect an unresolved V gene, and why the rest are absent is not known. The sample includes about 160,000 clones, with 68% observed a single time. The top ten clonotypes cover approximately 1.3% of the sample. The specimen was PBMCs. The receptors were sampled from a man in his forties or fifties in good health and CMV-seronegative.

This clone occurred once. The chain recombines TRBV4-3 with TRBJ1-2; a possible D gene is TRBD1 (6 bases). Germline lookup yields CDR1 LGHNA and CDR2 YSLEER. This CDR3 is built from 15 residues. Trimming left V 2 bases short and J 2 bases short, with 12 bases between. The CDR3 loop is CASSQITGTNYGYTF. The CDR3 coding sequence is TGCGCCAGCAGCCAAATTACCGGGACAAACTATGGCTACACCTTC.

This clone turned up a few times. CDR3 sequence (DNA): TGCGCCAGCAGCCAAAGGGGAACTATGAACACTGAAGCTTTCTTT. Its translation is CASSQRGTMNTEAFF. The rearrangement uses TRBV4-1 and TRBJ1-1, with D perhaps TRBD1 (5 bases). V was pared by 2 bases and J by 0 bases, with 10 bases between. The CDR3 runs 15 residues. Germline-derived CDR1 and CDR2 are MGHRA and YSYEKL.

The rearrangement joins TRBV7-9 to TRBJ2-1, with TRBD1 matching 10 bases. V trimming: 1 base; J trimming: 7 bases; junction bases outside the gene matches: 4. Germline V CDR1 and CDR2: SEHNR, FQNEAQ (reference sequence). The CDR3 runs to 15 residues. The CDR3 DNA sequence: TGTGCCAGCAGCTTAGTAGGGACAGGGGCAAATGAGCAGTTCTTC. This sequence encodes CASSLVGTGANEQFF. Looking up the rest from reference TRBV7-9 and TRBJ2-1 gives the full variable domain: DTGVSQNPRHKITKRGQNVTFRCDPISEHNRLYWYRQTLGQGPEFLTYFQNEAQLEKSRLLSDRFSAERPKGSFSTLEIQRTEQGDSAMYLCASSLVGTGANEQFFGPGTRLTVL.

This clone has just a few counts. The V gene is TRBV14, the J gene TRBJ2-3; TRBD2 aligns across 13 bases. The length of the CDR3 is 17 residues. The germline V gene encodes CDR1 SGHDN and CDR2 FVKESK. The V and J ends lost 1 base and 1 base, in that order; junction bases with no gene match: 2. CDR3 amino acids: CASSQGLAGGRTDTQYF. In nucleotides, the CDR3 is TGTGCCAGCAGCCAAGGACTAGCGGGGGGCCGCACAGATACGCAGTATTTT. Supplemented by reference TRBV14 and TRBJ2-3, the full variable domain reads EAGVTQFPSHSVIEKGQTVTLRCDPISGHDNLYWYRRVMGKEIKFLLHFVKESKQDESGMPNNRFLAERTGGTYSTLKVQPAELEDSGVYFCASSQGLAGGRTDTQYFGPGTRLTVL.

The genes are TRBV10-3 and TRBJ2-7; D is undetermined. Germline V CDR1 and CDR2: ENHRY, SYGVKD. Trimming cost V 0 bases and J 4 bases, with 4 bases left between them. CDR3 length equals 12 residues. CDR3 in DNA: TGTGCCATCAGTGAGTCGTCATACGAGCAGTACTTC. This gives the protein CAISESSYEQYF.

This chain connects TRBV28 to TRBJ1-2, with D perhaps matching TRBD1 (5 bases). The V gene's germline CDR1 is MDHEN and CDR2 SYDVKM. Trimming stripped 6 bases from V and 6 bases from J, with 14 bases between. The CDR3 is 13 residues long. The CDR3 nucleotides are TGTGCCAGCAGCCTCGGGGGGGGAAATGGCTACACCTTC. Translated: CASSLGGGNGYTF.

The V gene is TRBV7-2, the J gene TRBJ2-7, with TRBD2 identical over 12 bases. CDR1 and CDR2 from the germline V gene are SGHTA and FQGNSA. V trimming: 1 base; J trimming: 6 bases; junction bases outside the gene matches: 4. The CDR3 has 15 residues. The CDR3 sequence is CASSLGLAGVREQYF. In nucleotides, the CDR3 is TGTGCCAGCAGCTTAGGACTAGCGGGGGTACGCGAGCAGTACTTC.

J is TRBJ2-7 and V is TRBV7-2, with D maybe TRBD1 (5 bases). The CDR3 spans 14 residues. V lost 7 bases and J lost 2, with 15 bases in between. Germline V CDR1 and CDR2: SGHTA, FQGNSA. The CDR3 sequence: CASTQPTGPYEQYF. The CDR3 DNA follows: TGTGCCAGCACCCAACCTACAGGTCCCTACGAGCAGTACTTC.

A single count supports this clone. V and J are TRBV2 and TRBJ2-1; 7 nucleotides agree with TRBD2. The germline V gene encodes CDR1 SNHLY and CDR2 FYNNEI. The V and J ends lost 0 bases and 4 bases, in that order; junction bases with no gene match: 15. The CDR3 has 19 residues. CDR3 nucleotide sequence: TGTGCCAGCAGTGAAGCCCTAATGGCTAGCGGCGACCTATACAATGAGCAGTTCTTC. Translating gives CASSEALMASGDLYNEQFF.

This chain joins TRBV5-1 and TRBJ1-1, with 9 bases that match TRBD1. This CDR3 comprises 17 residues. The trim removed 2 bases at V and 3 bases at J, leaving 11 bases unmatched. Germline values: CDR1 SGHRS, CDR2 YFSETQ. CDR3 protein: CASSLWGQGKMDTEAFF. DNA of the CDR3: TGCGCCAGCAGCTTATGGGGACAGGGTAAGATGGACACTGAAGCTTTCTTT. Together with reference TRBV5-1 and TRBJ1-1, the CDR3 gives the full variable domain: KAGVTQTPRYLIKTRGQQVTLSCSPISGHRSVSWYQQTPGQGLQFLFEYFSETQRNKGNFPGRFSGRQFSNSRSEMNVSTLELGDSALYLCASSLWGQGKMDTEAFFGQGTRLTVV.

The chain couples TRBV5-1 to TRBJ2-3, with TRBD1 matching over 8 bases. Germline assignment: CDR1 SGHRS and CDR2 YFSETQ. After removal of 4 bases from V and 2 bases from J, the junction contained 6 bases not matched to a gene. The CDR3 is made up of 15 amino acids. CDR3 sequence reads: CASSRGQVHTDTQYF. CDR3 nucleotide sequence: TGCGCCAGCAGCCGGGGACAGGTGCACACAGATACGCAGTATTTT.

This clone was observed a few times. The gene calls are TRBV15 and TRBJ2-1; D gene unclear. The CDR3 consists of 12 residues. From germline, CDR1 is LNHNV and CDR2 YYDKDF (reference sequence). Between the trimmed V and J ends, which lost 0 bases and 9 bases, there was a span of 6 bases. CDR3 residues: CATSRDESEQFF. The CDR3 coding sequence is TGTGCCACCAGCAGAGATGAGAGTGAGCAGTTCTTC.

The genes are TRBV5-4 and TRBJ2-5; possible D gene TRBD2, 6 bases. CDR3 length equals 12 residues. CDR1 and CDR2 (germline): SGHNT, YYREEE (reference sequence). V was clipped by 3 bases and J by 5 bases, with 8 bases between them. The CDR3 region is CASSWEDETQYF. The DNA for the CDR3 is TGTGCCAGCAGCTGGGAGGACGAGACCCAGTACTTC.

This clone was recorded only once. The rearrangement links TRBV9 to TRBJ2-1; 7 nucleotides align to TRBD1. The junction had 6 bases not matched to a gene; V was cut back by 3 bases and J by 3 bases. The CDR3 runs to 15 residues. In germline, CDR1 is SGDLS, CDR2 YYNGEE. This CDR3 is CASSAQGESYNEQFF. CDR3 in DNA: TGTGCCAGCAGCGCCCAGGGGGAAAGCTACAATGAGCAGTTCTTC.